The 25 T cell receptor beta chains listed next were all sequenced from one sample in a study of human T cells and chemical hapten exposure. The sample's time point: patch test 1, 2 weeks after DPC sensitization. Treatment: therapeutic diphenylcyclopropenone sensitization with weekly scalp DPC. TCRdb called the RACE reads again in MiXCR, with one record for every CDR3 protein. The sample carries just over 80,000 distinct CDR3 sequences, around a tenth recorded once. Source: whole blood, taken in connection with sensitization to the hapten diphenylcyclopropenone (DPC). Source of these receptors: a woman aged 45 to 65 with alopecia areata. Some clones in this sample may be carry-over from other donors' samples.

The V call is TRBV5-4, the J call TRBJ1-1, with 7 bases matching TRBD1. Germline assignment: CDR1 SGHNT and CDR2 YYREEE (reference sequence). The length of the CDR3 is 16 residues. Trimming cost V 2 bases and J 1 base; bases outside gene matches: 8. The CDR3 here is CASSFVSGGRNTEAFF. The CDR3 coding sequence is TGTGCCAGCAGCTTCGTTTCAGGGGGAAGGAACACTGAAGCTTTCTTT.

This clonotype was counted between two and nine times. The rearrangement joins TRBV7-3 to TRBJ2-3, with D hard to call. The V end was cut by 2 bases, the J end by 2 bases, with 14 bases between. Germline loops: CDR1 SGHTA, CDR2 FQGTGA. This CDR3 spans 16 amino acids. CDR3 in amino acids: CASSLHHGRNTDTQYF. CDR3 bases: TGTGCCAGCAGCTTACACCACGGGCGGAACACAGATACGCAGTATTTT.

This clonotype was detected a few times. This chain uses TRBV1 with TRBJ2-3; the listed D gene, TRBD2, was not tested against the DNA. TRBV1 is an annotated pseudogene. This CDR3 has 17 residues. The CDR3: CTSSQGVAGETTDTQYF. CDR3 in DNA: TGCACCAGCAGCCAAGGCGTAGCGGGGGAAACCACAGATACGCAGTATTTT.

The chain combines TRBV7-2 with TRBJ1-1; possibly TRBD1 for D (5 bases). This CDR3 comprises 15 residues. CDR1 is SGHTA and CDR2 is FQGNSA in the germline V gene. V was pared by 5 bases and J by 5 bases, with 18 bases between. The CDR3 bases are TGTGCCAGCAGCCCCCGGGGGGGGAGGTCGACTGAAGCTTTCTTT. Its translation: CASSPRGGRSTEAFF.

This clonotype appeared many times. This chain connects TRBV6-2 or TRBV6-3 to TRBJ2-3; D uncertain. Trimming shortened V by 5 bases and J by 6 bases, and 18 bases separated the two germline ends. The germline CDR1 and CDR2 sequences are MNHEY and SVGEGT. The CDR3 loop spans 15 amino acids. CDR3 DNA: TGTGCCAGCAGTGACACCACCCGAACGAGGGATACGCAGTATTTT. Encoded protein: CASSDTTRTRDTQYF.

This clonotype was counted between two and nine times. The rearrangement uses TRBV28 and TRBJ2-3, with 8 bases lining up with TRBD1. This CDR3 region has 16 residues. The germline V gene has CDR1 MDHEN and CDR2 SYDVKM. J was trimmed by 3 bases and V by 5 bases; bases with no gene match: 10. For the CDR3, the DNA is TGTGCCAGCAGTCATCAGGGGGCCAAAGTGACAGATACGCAGTATTTT. Protein: CASSHQGAKVTDTQYF.

This clonotype was observed a few times. The CDR3 DNA sequence: TGTGCCAGCAGTACGTATAGCAATCAGCCCCAGCATTTT. It translates to CASSTYSNQPQHF. The genes are TRBV6-2 or TRBV6-3 and TRBJ1-5; D gene ambiguous. V gave up 5 bases and J gave up 0 bases, with 5 bases separating them. Germline values: CDR1 MNHEY, CDR2 SVGEGT. This CDR3 comprises 13 residues.

On this clonotype: This may be a read error: a much more frequent sequence differs by one nucleotide. This chain links TRBV27 with TRBJ1-6; D possibly corresponds to TRBD1 (5 bases). The CDR3 spans 15 residues. Germline V gives CDR1 MNHEY, CDR2 SMNVEV (reference sequence). The DNA of the CDR3 is TGTGCCAGCAGCAGAGGGGCCTCGCGGAATTCACCCCCCCACTTT. Its translation is CASSRGASRNSPPHF.

This clonotype was seen more than once but under ten times. The rearrangement links TRBV27 to TRBJ1-5; D is unresolved. The germline V gene has CDR1 MNHEY and CDR2 SMNVEV (reference sequence). Trimming took off 5 bases at V and 6 bases at J, with 17 bases between the two ends. The CDR3 contains 15 residues. Written as DNA, the CDR3 is TGTGCCAGCAGTCAAACCTACTCTTCCCCTCAGCCCCAGCATTTT. Translating gives CASSQTYSSPQPQHF.

The chain uses TRBV6-5 and TRBJ1-2; D might be TRBD1 (6 bases). Trimming stripped 7 bases from V and 1 base from J, with 19 bases between. Looked up from germline, CDR1 is MNHEY and CDR2 is SVGAGI. This CDR3 spans 16 amino acids. The CDR3 region is CASTPTGRRFNYGYTF. The CDR3 region has the DNA TGTGCCAGCACCCCAACAGGGAGACGATTTAACTATGGCTACACCTTC.

The genes are TRBV7-9 and TRBJ2-7; 7 nucleotides line up with TRBD1. Germline V gives CDR1 SEHNR, CDR2 FQNEAQ (reference sequence). V lost 5 bases to trimming and J lost 3 bases; unmatched junction nucleotides: 13. The CDR3 runs to 16 residues. The CDR3 spells CASSPSPGTAYYEQYF. The CDR3 DNA follows: TGTGCCAGCAGCCCAAGCCCAGGGACAGCATACTACGAGCAGTACTTC.

The chain couples TRBV10-3 to TRBJ2-7; D is unclear. Trimming removed 3 bases at V and 4 bases at J, with 7 bases between. CDR1 and CDR2 from the germline V gene are ENHRY and SYGVKD. The CDR3 length is 12 residues. CDR3 DNA: TGTGCCATCAGTGACCATCCTTACGAGCAGTACTTC. This sequence encodes CAISDHPYEQYF.

This clonotype was counted many times. This chain uses TRBV11-2 with TRBJ1-1; D gene uncertain. The germline CDR1 and CDR2 sequences are SGHAT and FQNNGV. The CDR3 runs 13 residues. The V and J ends lost 7 bases and 0 bases respectively, with 9 bases between them. The CDR3 loop is CASTPLVNTEAFF. The CDR3 nucleotides read TGTGCCAGCACCCCTTTGGTGAACACTGAAGCTTTCTTT. Supplemented by reference TRBV11-2 and TRBJ1-1, the full variable domain reads EAGVAQSPRYKIIEKRQSVAFWCNPISGHATLYWYQQILGQGPKLLIQFQNNGVVDDSQLPKDRFSAERLKGVDSTLKIQPAKLEDSAVYLCASTPLVNTEAFFGQGTRLTVV.

This clonotype has only a few counts. The J gene is TRBJ2-2, the V gene TRBV29-1; TRBD2 agrees at 8 bases. The CDR3 extends over 14 amino acids. Germline loops: CDR1 SQVTM, CDR2 ANQGSEA. The V segment lost 7 bases and the J segment 7 bases; nucleotides outside the gene matches: 11. For the CDR3, the DNA is TGCAGCGCTGACATAGCGGGATTTGGCGGGGAGCTGTTTTTT. Amino acids: CSADIAGFGGELFF.

This clonotype has only a few counts. The chain employs TRBV6-1 and TRBJ2-7, with 10 bases identical to TRBD1. Germline assignment: CDR1 MNHNS and CDR2 SASEGT. Trimming at V came to 5 bases and at J to 5 bases, leaving 9 bases not matched to a gene. This CDR3 region has 15 residues. The CDR3 DNA reads TGTGCCAGCAGTTCACAGGGGACAGGGGAAGACGAGCAGTACTTC. It translates to CASSSQGTGEDEQYF.

The chain combines TRBV7-9 with TRBJ1-5; D gene ambiguous. With 0 bases removed from V and 7 bases from J, the gap between germline ends came to 10 bases. CDR1 is SEHNR, CDR2 FQNEAQ, per germline (reference sequence). CDR3 length: 14 amino acids. The CDR3, as DNA: TGTGCCAGCAGCTTAGCCGGCAGACTGCAGCCCCAGCATTTT. Amino acid sequence: CASSLAGRLQPQHF.

The sample holds a few counts of this clonotype. The rearrangement uses TRBV7-9 and TRBJ1-2; perhaps TRBD1 as D (5 bases). The CDR3 is 14 residues long. Between the trimmed V and J ends, which lost 5 bases and 2 bases, there was a span of 12 bases. Germline V lookup: CDR1 SEHNR, CDR2 FQNEAQ (reference sequence). The CDR3, as DNA: TGTGCCAGCAGCATAAAGACAGCGAACTATGGCTACACCTTC. It is translated as CASSIKTANYGYTF.

This clonotype appeared a few times. V is TRBV7-9 and J is TRBJ2-1; TRBD1 is a possible D gene (5 bases). This CDR3 spans 15 amino acids. Germline V lookup: CDR1 SEHNR, CDR2 FQNEAQ (reference sequence). Trimming removed 1 base at V and 8 bases at J, with 15 bases between. DNA of the CDR3: TGTGCCAGCAGCTTAGATGGTTACAGGTTGTATGAGCAGTTCTTC. Translation gives CASSLDGYRLYEQFF.

This clonotype was counted only a few times. The J gene is TRBJ1-5, the V gene TRBV29-1; 10 nucleotides line up with TRBD1. The J segment lost 5 bases and the V segment lost 6 bases, leaving 4 bases of the junction unmatched. Germline values: CDR1 SQVTM, CDR2 ANQGSEA. The CDR3 length is 13 residues. The CDR3 is CSVGQGRDQPQHF. In nucleotides, the CDR3 is TGCAGCGTGGGACAGGGGAGGGATCAGCCCCAGCATTTT. The full variable domain, rest sourced from reference TRBV29-1 and TRBJ1-5, is SAVISQKPSRDICQRGTSLTIQCQVDSQVTMMFWYRQQPGQSLTLIATANQGSEATYESGFVIDKFPISRPNLTFSTLTVSNMSPEDSSIYLCSVGQGRDQPQHFGDGTRLSIL.

This chain links TRBV28 with TRBJ2-3; D is ambiguous. The germline V gene encodes CDR1 MDHEN and CDR2 SYDVKM. The CDR3 has 11 residues. The V gene lost 6 bases and the J gene lost 14 bases, with 15 bases spanning the gap. CDR3 sequence: CASRSDPWAYF. The CDR3 coding sequence is TGTGCCAGCAGATCGGACCCGTGGGCGTATTTT.

This clonotype was seen at least ten times. Written as DNA, the CDR3 is TGTGCCAGCAGTTACTCGGACCCCTCGTACGAGCAGTACTTC. This codes for CASSYSDPSYEQYF. The chain joins TRBV6-5 to TRBJ2-7; D gene ambiguous. The CDR3 has 14 amino acids. Trimming removed 0 bases at V and 4 bases at J, with 10 bases between. In germline, CDR1 is MNHEY, CDR2 SVGAGI.

This chain uses TRBV18 with TRBJ2-5; D remains ambiguous. The length of the CDR3 is 14 residues. Between the trimmed V and J ends, which lost 1 base and 4 bases, there was a span of 10 bases. Germline V gene data show CDR1 as KGHSH and CDR2 as LQKENI. The CDR3 DNA reads as TGTGCCAGCTCACCACGGGCCGCCTCAGAGACCCAGTACTTC. Residues: CASSPRAASETQYF.

This clonotype was observed at least ten times. V and J are TRBV27 and TRBJ1-5; D is unresolved. Trimming removed 5 bases at V and 3 bases at J, with 5 bases between. The CDR3 sequence is 12 residues long. Germline V gene sequence: CDR1 MNHEY, CDR2 SMNVEV (reference sequence). As DNA, the CDR3 is TGTGCCAGCAGTCGTATCAATCAGCCCCAGCATTTT. Translated, it gives CASSRINQPQHF.

V is TRBV28 and J is TRBJ2-7, with D perhaps given as TRBD1 or TRBD2 (5 bases each). This CDR3 is built from 15 residues. V was pared by 3 bases and J by 3 bases, with 15 bases between. From germline, CDR1 is MDHEN and CDR2 SYDVKM. CDR3 amino acids: CASSFGASLYYEQYF. The CDR3 DNA reads TGTGCCAGCAGTTTCGGGGCCAGTCTTTACTACGAGCAGTACTTC.

The rearrangement joins TRBV7-2 to TRBJ1-5; a possible D gene is TRBD1 (5 bases). This CDR3 is built from 14 residues. The V gene lost 3 bases and the J gene lost 0 bases, with 6 bases spanning the gap. Germline loops: CDR1 SGHTA, CDR2 FQGNSA. The CDR3 sequence is CASSLTDSNQPQHF. CDR3 DNA sequence: TGTGCCAGCAGCTTGACAGATAGCAATCAGCCCCAGCATTTT. Combining the CDR3 with reference TRBV7-2 and TRBJ1-5 gives the whole variable domain GAGVSQSPSNKVTEKGKDVELRCDPISGHTALYWYRQSLGQGLEFLIYFQGNSAPDKSGLPSDRFSAERTGGSVSTLTIQRTQQEDSAVYLCASSLTDSNQPQHFGDGTRLSIL.